The clone carrying this T cell receptor beta chain was detected once. What it binds is unknown. Germline V CDR1 and CDR2: MGHRA, YSYEKL. Unmatched junction bases numbered 1, after V lost 1 base and J lost 5 bases. The CDR3 is made up of 15 amino acids. The repertoire was sequenced with immunoSEQ multiplex PCR; TCRdb's copy has only in-frame clones and lacks some. The sample consists of roughly 120,000 clones, approximately 90% of them appearing once. The sample comes from a study of graft-versus-host responses after intestinal transplantation. Study-wide context: Each transplant was multivisceral, liver-intestinal, or isolated intestinal. For around 3 years after anti-thymocyte globulin induction, all recipients took tacrolimus and steroids.

Study-wide results and limits: Within allografts, high graft-versus-host to host-versus-graft clonal ratios were seen among patients with graft-donor T cell macrochimerism. HvG clone declines early post-transplant were associated with peak circulating GvH levels.

This sequence joins TRBV4-1 and TRBJ2-2; TRBD2 matches at 10 bases. The sequence came from a human donor who received an intestinal transplant. The material sequenced was unstimulated CD4+ T cells sorted from spleen or lymph node cells, taken before intestinal transplant. In nucleotides, the CDR3 is TGCGCCAGCAGCCAAGCTAGCGGGGGAACCGGGGAGCTGTTTTTT. Amino acids: CASSQASGGTGELFF.